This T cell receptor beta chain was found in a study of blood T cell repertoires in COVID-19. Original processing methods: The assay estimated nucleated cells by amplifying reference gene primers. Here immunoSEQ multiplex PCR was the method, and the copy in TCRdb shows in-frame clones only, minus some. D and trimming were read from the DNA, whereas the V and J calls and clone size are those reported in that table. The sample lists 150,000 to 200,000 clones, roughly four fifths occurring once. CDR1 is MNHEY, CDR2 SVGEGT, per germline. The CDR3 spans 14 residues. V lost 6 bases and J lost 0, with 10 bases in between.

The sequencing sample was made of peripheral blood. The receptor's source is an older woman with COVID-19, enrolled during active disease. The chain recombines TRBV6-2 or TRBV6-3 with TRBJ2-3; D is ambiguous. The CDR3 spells CASSILESTDTQYF. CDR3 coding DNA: TGTGCCAGCAGCATTTTAGAGAGCACAGATACGCAGTATTTT.